The text below deals with one TCR beta chain. The sample belongs to a study of shared T cell receptors in the human thymus. There are 17 residues in the CDR3. The germline CDR1 and CDR2 sequences are SGHRS and YFSETQ. The ends were cut back, 0 bases at V and 3 bases at J, with 18 bases in the middle. Using immunoSEQ multiplex PCR, the repertoire was profiled, and TCRdb retains in-frame clones only, with some absent. The sample consists of about 660,000 clones, around 87% of them appearing once. The sample also formed part of further work on human thymus T cells. That report notes: It was healthy Finnish infants having corrective surgery for congenital heart defects who were the donors. The thymus tissue came from resections taken during corrective heart surgery. Thymic and blood repertoires appeared to display a bias in their usage of V and J genes. Unrelated individuals were reported by related research to share highly overlapping thymic repertoires.

The sequenced material came from thymocytes. This TCR was recovered from a boy under two years old with a congenital heart defect. The chain has TRBV5-1 and TRBJ1-2; maybe TRBD1 (6 bases). The CDR3 sequence: CASSLARGDRIDYGYTF. The CDR3 region has the DNA TGCGCCAGCAGCTTGGCCCGAGGTGACAGGATCGACTATGGCTACACCTTC.